This passage covers 4 T cell receptor beta chains from one sample sequenced in a study of T cells in Graves' hyperthyroidism and ophthalmopathy. Amplification of TCR beta CDR3 regions used RNA as the template. During a first-round RT-PCR of the TCR CDR3, the HTBI primer set was used. MiXCR was run by TCRdb on the multiplex PCR reads, yielding one entry per CDR3 protein. In the table there are 380,000 or so distinct CDR3 sequences, approximately 20% of which are singletons. Sequencing was done on a sample of blood. All receptors derive from a woman aged 18-29 years with Graves' hyperthyroidism.

This clonotype has only a few counts. The CDR3 bases are TGTGCCAGTAGTATGGACAGGGATATTAAGTACTTC. Translating it yields CASSMDRDIKYF. This chain joins TRBV19 and TRBJ2-4; TRBD1 matches at 8 bases. Looked up from germline, CDR1 is LNHDA and CDR2 is SQIVND (reference sequence). CDR3 length: 12 amino acids. Trimming at V came to 3 bases and at J to 14 bases, leaving 6 bases not matched to a gene.

This clonotype was seen ten or more times. The DNA of the CDR3 is TGTGCCAGCAGTTACGGAACTAGCTCGACCGGGGAGCTGTTTTTT. This translates into CASSYGTSSTGELFF. The chain carries TRBV6-2 or TRBV6-3 and TRBJ2-2; D perhaps matches TRBD2 (6 bases). The germline V and J ends were trimmed by 2 bases and 5 bases, with 12 bases remaining between them. Germline values: CDR1 MNHEY, CDR2 SVGEGT. This CDR3 has 15 amino acids.

This clonotype was counted many times. The chain carries TRBV18 and TRBJ2-5; D call uncertain. Germline V lookup: CDR1 KGHSH, CDR2 LQKENI. The CDR3 totals 16 residues. V was cut by 3 bases and J by 3 bases, with 17 bases left in between. Here the CDR3 DNA reads TGTGCCAGCTCACCCCCAGGCTTAACCTCTGAAGAGACCCAGTACTTC. Its protein product is CASSPPGLTSEETQYF.

This clonotype showed up many times. The rearrangement uses TRBV18 and TRBJ1-3; the D gene is possibly TRBD1 (5 bases). In germline, CDR1 is KGHSH, CDR2 LQKENI. V lost 8 bases and J lost 4, with 12 bases in between. CDR3 length equals 13 residues. CDR3 in amino acids: CASSPGLGNTIYF. The CDR3 DNA is TGTGCCAGCAGTCCGGGGCTGGGAAACACCATATATTTT.